These 11 T cell receptor beta chains were all obtained from the same sample, sequenced in a study of control samples from healthy donors and cancer patients. The data were produced by immunoSEQ multiplex PCR, yet TCRdb's version contains in-frame clones alone and is incomplete. There are some 140,000 clones in the sample; roughly 90% occur only once, and approximately 11% lies in the top ten. The source material was blood. These receptors were collected from a man aged 25-45 years in good health.

This clone was observed a few times. This sequence joins TRBV7-8 and TRBJ2-1; no clear D. V lost 2 bases to trimming and J lost 5 bases, with 7 bases between them. The length of the CDR3 is 13 residues. CDR1 SGHVS and CDR2 FQNEAQ come from the germline V gene. The CDR3 DNA reads as TGTGCCAGCAGCTTATCTATGAACAATGAGCAGTTCTTC. It yields the protein CASSLSMNNEQFF.

This chain uses TRBV5-4 with TRBJ2-1; D is uncertain. The V and J ends lost 3 bases and 1 base respectively, with 5 bases between them. CDR3 size: 13 residues. Germline V CDR1 and CDR2: SGHNT, YYREEE (reference sequence). CDR3 DNA sequence: TGTGCCAGCAGCTCGGATTCCTACAATGAGCAGTTCTTC. Amino acid sequence: CASSSDSYNEQFF.

This chain joins TRBV6-5 and TRBJ1-5, with D uncertain. From germline, CDR1 is MNHEY and CDR2 SVGAGI. The V end lost 7 bases, the J end lost 0 bases, and 7 bases lay between the germline ends. The CDR3 totals 13 residues. For the CDR3, the DNA is TGTGCCAGCAATAGGGATAGCAATCAGCCCCAGCATTTT. The encoded protein is CASNRDSNQPQHF.

This clone turned up a few times. The gene calls are TRBV28 and TRBJ1-5; TRBD1 is a possible D gene (6 bases). V lost 5 bases and J 4 bases, leaving 18 bases between the germline ends. There are 16 residues in the CDR3. CDR1 is MDHEN and CDR2 is SYDVKM in the germline V gene. The CDR3 loop reads CASSPLLGAKNQPQHF. The CDR3 DNA is TGTGCCAGCAGTCCCCTTCTGGGGGCAAAGAATCAGCCCCAGCATTTT.

The chain is built from TRBV7-8 and TRBJ1-1; unclear D gene. There are 13 residues in the CDR3. Germline-derived CDR1 and CDR2 are SGHVS and FQNEAQ. V gave up 3 bases and J gave up 5 bases, with 10 bases separating them. CDR3 sequence (DNA): TGTGCCAGCAGCTTCGCCGGGAAGACTGAAGCTTTCTTT. It translates to CASSFAGKTEAFF.

This chain joins TRBV11-2 and TRBJ2-7; D uncertain. Germline lookup yields CDR1 SGHAT and CDR2 FQNNGV. V lost 1 base and J 2 bases, leaving 6 bases between the germline ends. This CDR3 region has 13 residues. CDR3 amino acids: CASSLGGTYEQYF. CDR3 sequence (DNA): TGTGCCAGCAGCTTAGGTGGGACCTACGAGCAGTACTTC. The whole variable domain, filled in from reference TRBV11-2 and TRBJ2-7, reads EAGVAQSPRYKIIEKRQSVAFWCNPISGHATLYWYQQILGQGPKLLIQFQNNGVVDDSQLPKDRFSAERLKGVDSTLKIQPAKLEDSAVYLCASSLGGTYEQYFGPGTRLTVT.

The genes are TRBV6-4 and TRBJ2-6, with TRBD1 matching over 11 bases. Germline loops: CDR1 MRHNA, CDR2 SNTAGT. The CDR3 is 19 amino acids. V was pared by 0 bases and J by 1 base, with 5 bases of the junction left unmatched. CDR3 DNA: TGTGCCAGCAGTGACTCTGGGGGACAGGGGGTGTCTGGGGCCAACGTCCTGACTTTC. This translates into CASSDSGGQGVSGANVLTF.

DNA for the CDR3: TGTGCCAGCAGCCAAGCACTGACTAGCTTACATGAGCAGTTCTTC. It encodes CASSQALTSLHEQFF. The genes are TRBV14 and TRBJ2-1; 7 bases map to TRBD2. Germline CDR1 and CDR2: SGHDN and FVKESK. The CDR3 consists of 15 residues. J lost 8 bases, V lost 1 base, and 8 bases had no gene match.

The chain is built from TRBV6-5 and TRBJ2-7; D is uncertain. V lost 4 bases, J lost 6 bases, and 13 bases lay in between. The length of the CDR3 is 13 residues. Germline V gives CDR1 MNHEY, CDR2 SVGAGI. The CDR3 here is CASSSRTSTEQYF. Written as DNA, the CDR3 is TGTGCCAGCAGTTCCCGAACCAGCACCGAGCAGTACTTC.

The chain combines TRBV7-9 with TRBJ1-4, with D maybe TRBD1 (5 bases). This CDR3 has 14 amino acids. Germline CDR1 and CDR2: SEHNR and FQNEAQ (reference sequence). Trimming stripped 5 bases from V and 4 bases from J, with 11 bases between. The CDR3 is CASSPGGGNEKLFF. As DNA, the CDR3 is TGTGCCAGCAGCCCCGGGGGGGGTAATGAAAAACTGTTTTTT.

The CDR3 region is CASSRAGVSYNEQFF. CDR3 coding DNA: TGTGCCAGCAGCCGAGCGGGAGTATCCTACAATGAGCAGTTCTTC. The chain couples TRBV7-9 to TRBJ2-1; 8 bases map to TRBD2. Germline CDR1 reads SEHNR; CDR2 reads FQNEAQ (reference sequence). This CDR3 is built from 15 residues. V was pared by 5 bases and J by 1 base, with 4 bases of the junction left unmatched.